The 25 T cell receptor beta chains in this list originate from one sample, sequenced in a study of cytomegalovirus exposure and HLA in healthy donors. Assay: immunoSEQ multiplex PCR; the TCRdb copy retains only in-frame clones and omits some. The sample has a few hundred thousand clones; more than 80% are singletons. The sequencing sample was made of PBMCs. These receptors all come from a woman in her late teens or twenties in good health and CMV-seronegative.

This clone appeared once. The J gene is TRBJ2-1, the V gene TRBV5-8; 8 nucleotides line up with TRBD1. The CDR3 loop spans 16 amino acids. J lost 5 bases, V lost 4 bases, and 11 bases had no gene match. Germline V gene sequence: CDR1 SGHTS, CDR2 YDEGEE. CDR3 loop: CASSALFGTGDNEQFF. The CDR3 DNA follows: TGTGCCAGCAGCGCGCTGTTCGGGACAGGCGACAATGAGCAGTTCTTC.

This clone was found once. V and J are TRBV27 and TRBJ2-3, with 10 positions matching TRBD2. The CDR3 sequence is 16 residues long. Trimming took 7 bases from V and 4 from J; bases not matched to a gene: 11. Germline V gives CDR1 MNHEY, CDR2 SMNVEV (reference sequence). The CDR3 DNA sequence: TGTGCCAGCACCGCCCAACTAGCGGGAACCCCAGATACGCAGTATTTT. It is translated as CASTAQLAGTPDTQYF.

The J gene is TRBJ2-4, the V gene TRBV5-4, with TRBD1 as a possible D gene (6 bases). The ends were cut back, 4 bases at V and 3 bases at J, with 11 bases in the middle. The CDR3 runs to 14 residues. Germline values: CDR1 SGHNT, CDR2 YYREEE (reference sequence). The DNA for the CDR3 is TGTGCCAGCAGCCCCGACAGGAACAAAAACATTCAGTACTTC. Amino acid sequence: CASSPDRNKNIQYF. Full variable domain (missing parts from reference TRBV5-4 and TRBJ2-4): ETGVTQSPTHLIKTRGQQVTLRCSSQSGHNTVSWYQQALGQGPQFIFQYYREEENGRGNFPPRFSGLQFPNYSSELNVNALELDDSALYLCASSPDRNKNIQYFGAGTRLSVL.

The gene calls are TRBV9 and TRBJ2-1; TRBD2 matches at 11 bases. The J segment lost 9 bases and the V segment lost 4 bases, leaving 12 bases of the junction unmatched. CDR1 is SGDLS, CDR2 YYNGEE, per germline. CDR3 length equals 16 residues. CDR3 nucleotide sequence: TGTGCCAGCAGCCACTATAGCGGGAGGGCTCTTGTTGAGCAGTTCTTC. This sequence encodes CASSHYSGRALVEQFF.

CDR3 in DNA: TGTGCCAGCAGTCCACGGACTAGCGGGGGGGTAGAGGATACGCAGTATTTT. Protein product: CASSPRTSGGVEDTQYF. The chain is built from TRBV28 and TRBJ2-3; 15 positions agree with TRBD2. From germline, CDR1 is MDHEN and CDR2 SYDVKM. J gave up 6 bases and V 5 bases, and 9 bases lay outside the gene matches. The CDR3 has 17 residues.

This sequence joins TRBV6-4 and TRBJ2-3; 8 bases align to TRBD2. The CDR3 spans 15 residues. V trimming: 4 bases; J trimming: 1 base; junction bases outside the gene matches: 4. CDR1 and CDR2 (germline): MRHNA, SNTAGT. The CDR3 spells CASSVGSGGTDTQYF. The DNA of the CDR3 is TGTGCCAGCAGTGTAGGTAGCGGGGGCACAGATACGCAGTATTTT.

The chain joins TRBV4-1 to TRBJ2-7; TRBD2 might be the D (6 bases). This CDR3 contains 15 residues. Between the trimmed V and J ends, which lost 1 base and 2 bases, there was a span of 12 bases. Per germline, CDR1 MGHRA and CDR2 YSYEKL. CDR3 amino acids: CASSQGLEGTYEQYF. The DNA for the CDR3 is TGCGCCAGCAGCCAAGGGTTGGAGGGAACCTACGAGCAGTACTTC.

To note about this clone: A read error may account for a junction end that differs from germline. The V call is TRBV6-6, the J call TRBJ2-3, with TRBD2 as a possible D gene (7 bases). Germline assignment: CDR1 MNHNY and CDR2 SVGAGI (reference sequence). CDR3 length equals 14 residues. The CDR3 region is CASSPSGGLWDPGF. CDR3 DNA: TGTGCCAGCAGTCCCTCCGGGGGGCTTTGGGATCCGGGATTT.

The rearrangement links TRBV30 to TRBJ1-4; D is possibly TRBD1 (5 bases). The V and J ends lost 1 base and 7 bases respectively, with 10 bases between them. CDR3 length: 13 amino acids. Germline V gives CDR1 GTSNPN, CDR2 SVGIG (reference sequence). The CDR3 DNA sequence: TGTGCCTGGAGTGCCCAAAGGGGTGAAAAACTGTTTTTT. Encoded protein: CAWSAQRGEKLFF.

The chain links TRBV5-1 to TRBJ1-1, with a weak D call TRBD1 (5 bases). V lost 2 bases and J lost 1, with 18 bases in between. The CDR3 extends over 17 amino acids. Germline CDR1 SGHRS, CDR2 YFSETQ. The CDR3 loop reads CASSFRTPGGGNTEAFF. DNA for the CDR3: TGCGCCAGCAGCTTCCGGACGCCGGGGGGAGGGAACACTGAAGCTTTCTTT.

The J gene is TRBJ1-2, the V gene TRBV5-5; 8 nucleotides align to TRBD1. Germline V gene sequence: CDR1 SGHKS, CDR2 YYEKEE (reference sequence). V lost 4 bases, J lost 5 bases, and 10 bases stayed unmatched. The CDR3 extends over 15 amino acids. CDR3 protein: CASSVKKDRVYGYTF. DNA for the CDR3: TGTGCCAGCAGCGTAAAAAAGGACAGGGTTTATGGCTACACCTTC.

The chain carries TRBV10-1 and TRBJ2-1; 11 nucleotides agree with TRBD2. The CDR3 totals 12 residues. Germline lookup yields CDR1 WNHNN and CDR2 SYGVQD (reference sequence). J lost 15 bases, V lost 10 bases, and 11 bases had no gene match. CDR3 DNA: TGCGCCACCCGTGGGGCTAGCGGGGGGCCGTTCTTC. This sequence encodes CATRGASGGPFF.

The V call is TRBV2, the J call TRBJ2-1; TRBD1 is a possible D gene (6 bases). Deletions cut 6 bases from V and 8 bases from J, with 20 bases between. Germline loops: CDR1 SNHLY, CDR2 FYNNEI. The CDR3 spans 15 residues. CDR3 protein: CASRGAPFPPDEQFF. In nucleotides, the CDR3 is TGTGCCAGCAGGGGGGCCCCTTTCCCACCCGATGAGCAGTTCTTC.

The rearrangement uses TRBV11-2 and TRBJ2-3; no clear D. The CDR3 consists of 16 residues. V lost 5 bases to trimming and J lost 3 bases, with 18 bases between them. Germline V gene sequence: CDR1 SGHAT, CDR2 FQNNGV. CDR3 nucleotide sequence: TGTGCCAGCAGCCAAACCCTCGACTCCTTTACAGATACGCAGTATTTT. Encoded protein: CASSQTLDSFTDTQYF.

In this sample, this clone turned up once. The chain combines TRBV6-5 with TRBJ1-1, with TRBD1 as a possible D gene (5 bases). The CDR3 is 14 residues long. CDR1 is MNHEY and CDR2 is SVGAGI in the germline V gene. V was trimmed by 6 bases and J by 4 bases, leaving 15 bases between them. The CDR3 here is CASRPGAAGTEAFF. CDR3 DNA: TGTGCCAGCAGGCCTGGGGCCGCAGGCACTGAAGCTTTCTTT.

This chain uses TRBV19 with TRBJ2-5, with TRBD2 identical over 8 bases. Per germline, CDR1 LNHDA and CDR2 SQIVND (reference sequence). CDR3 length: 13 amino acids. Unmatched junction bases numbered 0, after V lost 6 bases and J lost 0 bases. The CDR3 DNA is TGTGCCAGTAGCGGGGGGGACCAAGAGACCCAGTACTTC. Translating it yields CASSGGDQETQYF.

Written as DNA, the CDR3 is TGTGCCAGTAGTGCGTGGACTAGCGGGGGTAGGTACGAGCAGTACTTC. This sequence encodes CASSAWTSGGRYEQYF. The rearrangement uses TRBV19 and TRBJ2-7, with TRBD2 identical over 13 bases. The ends lost 5 bases at V and 4 bases at J; junction bases unmatched: 8. The CDR3 has 16 residues. The V gene's germline CDR1 is LNHDA and CDR2 SQIVND (reference sequence).

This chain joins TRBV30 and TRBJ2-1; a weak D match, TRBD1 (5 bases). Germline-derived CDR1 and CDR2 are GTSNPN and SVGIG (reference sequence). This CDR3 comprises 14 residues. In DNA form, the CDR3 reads TGTGCAATCATCAAAGGGGCCATCAACAATGAGCAGTTCTTC. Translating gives CAIIKGAINNEQFF.

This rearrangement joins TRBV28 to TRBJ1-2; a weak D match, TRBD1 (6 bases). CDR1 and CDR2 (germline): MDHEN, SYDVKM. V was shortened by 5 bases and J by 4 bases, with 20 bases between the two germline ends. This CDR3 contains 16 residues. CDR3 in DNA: TGTGCCAGCAGTCCGACCGGGACAAGTTATCGCTATGGCTACACCTTC. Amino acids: CASSPTGTSYRYGYTF.

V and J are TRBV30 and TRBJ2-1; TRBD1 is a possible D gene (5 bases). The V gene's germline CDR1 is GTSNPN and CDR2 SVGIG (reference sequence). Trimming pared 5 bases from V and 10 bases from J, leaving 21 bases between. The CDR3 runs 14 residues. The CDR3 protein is CAWHGGATVKEQFF. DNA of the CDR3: TGTGCCTGGCATGGTGGGGCTACCGTAAAGGAGCAGTTCTTC.

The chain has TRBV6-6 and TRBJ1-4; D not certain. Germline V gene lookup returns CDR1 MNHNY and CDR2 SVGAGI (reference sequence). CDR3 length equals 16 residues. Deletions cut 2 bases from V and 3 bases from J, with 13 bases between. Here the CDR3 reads CASSYGENRANEKLFF. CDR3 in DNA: TGTGCCAGCAGTTACGGTGAAAACAGAGCTAATGAAAAACTGTTTTTT.

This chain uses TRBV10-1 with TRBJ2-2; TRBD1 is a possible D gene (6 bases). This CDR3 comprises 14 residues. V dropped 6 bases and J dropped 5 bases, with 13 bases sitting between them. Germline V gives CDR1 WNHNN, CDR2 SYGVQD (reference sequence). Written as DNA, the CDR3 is TGCGCCAGCAGGCAGGGGACGTTGACCGGGGAGCTGTTTTTT. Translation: CASRQGTLTGELFF.

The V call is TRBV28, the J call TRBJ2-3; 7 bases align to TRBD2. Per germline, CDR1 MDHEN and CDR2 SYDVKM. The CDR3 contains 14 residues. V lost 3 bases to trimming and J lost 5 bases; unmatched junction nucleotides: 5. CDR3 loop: CASSLWRELDTQYF. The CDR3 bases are TGTGCCAGCAGTTTGTGGCGGGAGCTAGATACGCAGTATTTT.

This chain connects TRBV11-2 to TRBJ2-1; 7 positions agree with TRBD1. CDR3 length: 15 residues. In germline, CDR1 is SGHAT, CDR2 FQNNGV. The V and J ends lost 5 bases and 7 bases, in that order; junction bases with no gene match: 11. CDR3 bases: TGTGCCAGCAGCCATATGACGGACAGGCTAAATGAGCAGTTCTTC. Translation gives CASSHMTDRLNEQFF.

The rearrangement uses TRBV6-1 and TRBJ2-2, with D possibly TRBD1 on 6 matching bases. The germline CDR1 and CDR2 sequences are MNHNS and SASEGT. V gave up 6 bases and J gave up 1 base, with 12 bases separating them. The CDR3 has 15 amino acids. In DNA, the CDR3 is TGTGCCAGCAGAACAGGGAACCTGAACACCGGGGAGCTGTTTTTT. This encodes CASRTGNLNTGELFF.